This TCR beta chain was recovered during a study of shared clonotypes between healthy human individuals (dated by TCRdb to 2020 to 2022). A note on the overall study: The cohort included three men and two women between 18 and 49 years of age. The study deeply sequenced blood TCR repertoires of five healthy adults to estimate repertoire size and the extent of clonotype sharing between individuals. Per donor, three plates each were used for CD4 naive and CD4 memory, two for CD8 naive, and one for CD8 memory. To increase sequencing depth and limit assay-specific biases, different laboratories used diverse techniques to prepare libraries and sequence TCR repertoires. Each donor's leukapheresis produced roughly between about 0.9 and 9.5 billion PBMCs. Results the study describes overall, beyond this receptor: Approximately 5% of naive CD4, approximately 3.7% of naive CD8, around 2.3% of memory CD4, and 0.4% of memory CD8 clonotypes were shared across several donors. Because the study included a small number of donors, the genetic and exposure-history diversity represented was limited. Naive subsets generally had larger estimated clonotype richness than memory subsets did. Even with the large sequencing depth, rarefaction of the sorted-subset datasets indicated that sequencing was incomplete. Based on pairwise subsampling, the degree of clonotype sharing among donors was expected to be affected by sequencing depth. Sampling was restricted to blood, and TCR repertoires in tissues likely differ from the TCR repertoires found in blood. Higher generation probabilities were observed for clonotypes shared by all four sorted-subset donors than for non-shared clonotypes.

From a lookup of the germline V gene, CDR1 and CDR2 are LGHNT and FRNRAP. Including the terminal cysteine and phenylalanine, the CDR3 comprises 15 residues. The entry retains the CDR3 DNA only, 45 bases that are in frame from base 1. V ends up 4 bases short and J 3 bases short, with an unmatched junction base count of 6. Worth noting for this clone: This receptor's antigen is unknown. The record has no base qualities; no much larger clone is one base away.

Healthy HIV-negative adults with no recently reported acute infections or vaccinations were included as donors. Only Caucasian adults living in Nashville, Tennessee, USA were represented among the donors. Magnetic negative selection was used to enrich CD4+ T cells, after which naive cells were positively selected on CD45RA and the negative fraction became the memory subset. Blood was obtained by leukapheresis, after which PBMCs were separated by Ficoll-Histopaque density gradient centrifugation and cryopreserved in liquid nitrogen vapor phase. Purity and quantity of every magnetically sorted T cell population were checked by analytical flow cytometry. Each sorted fraction had its genomic DNA isolated and then quantified by UV absorbance on a Nanodrop 2000c. Using the deep immunoSEQ assay, multiplex PCR amplified TCR CDR3 regions from genomic DNA. Genomic DNA extracted from each cell subset was distributed evenly over all wells of several immunoSEQ 96-well plates, and each plate served as one replicate. For sorted subsets, each replicate PCR was loaded with about 0.2 ug genomic DNA, equivalent to 30,000 or so T cell genomes. The purified libraries were quantified using a Qubit 3.0 fluorometer, sized with a Bioanalyzer 2100, and then quantified again using the KAPA Library Quantification kit. Each immunoSEQ 96-well plate was sequenced on its own single-read 150-cycle Illumina NextSeq 550 flow cell. In the original analysis: Because the immunoSEQ output held only junctional sequences and lacked quality scores, the filtering could not match the filtering applied to full-length reads. Sequences were annotated with PyIR, a Python wrapper for IgBLAST v1.9, using IMGT germline references to assign V/J genes and CDR3. Reads were filtered out if the reads had weak V/J assignments (E-value above 1e-6), no CDR3, stop codons, out-of-frame junctions, or ambiguous translated residues. V3J clonotypes were defined by identical inferred V gene, J gene, and CDR3 amino acid sequence. To compute the percentage overlap between repertoires, the number of shared unique clonotypes was divided by the size of the smaller repertoire. Repertoire richness was assessed with RTK rarefaction, the Chao1 estimator, and Recon v2.1 estimates of unobserved clonotypes. For all TCRbeta clonotypes obtained by the gDNA method from a handful of donors, generation probabilities were computed with OLGA. Not all clones reach the TCRdb copy of this immuneACCESS table, which keeps in-frame sequences only. Checked studies attribute under half of the gap to unresolved V genes and leave the rest unexplained. The DNA was the basis for D and trimming; V, J and clone size are from that table. Recorded for this sample are 300,000 or so clones; over 65% of them occurred a single time. Together, the top ten hold 10% of the sample.

The sequence is built from TRBV12-5 and TRBJ2-4; the junction holds 7 bases that match TRBD1. Sequencing used memory CD4+ T cells sorted from blood. Interpreted using the paper, the cell subset or site label stands for: CD45RA-negative fraction. This clonotype was sampled from a man younger than 45 in good health. CDR3 region: CASGSPRGNKNIQYF. The DNA sequence follows: TGTGCTAGTGGTTCGCCCAGGGGGAACAAAAACATTCAGTACTTC.